This TCR beta chain was sequenced for a study of cytomegalovirus exposure and HLA in healthy donors. Study background: The Caucasian-associated ancestry cluster held roughly 80% of 350 to 450 genotyped donors.

Study-wide findings and caveats: In a later analysis, HLA-associated TCR beta chains were more clonally expanded than equally common others.

As to this clone: Its matching antigen is unknown.

Though nominally healthy at sampling, donors likely had unrecorded immune exposures. Researchers ran the PCR with 60 Vbeta and 13 Jbeta primers. Measured with immunoSEQ multiplex PCR; TCRdb has only the in-frame clones, and not every one. This table has approximately 220,000 clones, more than 65% appearing once. Sequencing was carried out using PBMCs. This receptor was taken from a woman aged 30 to 39 in good health and CMV-seronegative.

The CDR3 nucleotides are TGTGCCAGCAGTGAACTAACAGGGAACACTGAAGCTTTCTTT. This encodes CASSELTGNTEAFF. The chain employs TRBV6-1 and TRBJ1-1, with TRBD1 as a possible D gene (5 bases). Germline values: CDR1 MNHNS, CDR2 SASEGT. The CDR3 has 14 amino acids. Trimming left V 2 bases short and J 1 base short, with 8 bases between.